Listed below are T cell receptor beta chains from one sample, sequenced in a study of T cell responses to AZD1222 COVID-19 vaccine. Method: immunoSEQ multiplex PCR; TCRdb's copy keeps in-frame clones and lacks some. This sample has 110,000 or so clones, with 80% to 90% found just once. The sample in question was peripheral blood, obtained on day 0 of AZD1222 vaccination. The receptors come from an adult in good health. The conserved cysteine and the conserved F or W are not part of the CDR3 here.

j_call,v_call,cdr3_aa
TRBJ1-5,TRBV28,ASSSRGPQH
TRBJ2-1,TRBV28,ASSLMTFSSYNEQF
TRBJ2-1,TRBV3-1/TRBV3-2,ASSQNLAGSVNEQF
TRBJ2-2,TRBV9,ASSVGVDAGELF
TRBJ2-7,TRBV7-3,ASSRSDGFDEQY
TRBJ1-1,TRBV5-4,ASSGRGGDTEAF
TRBJ2-2,TRBV7-6,ASSLVGQGSGELF
TRBJ1-5,TRBV30,AWSVQGDRHYSNQPQH
TRBJ2-2,TRBV18,ASSPIAWTGLTGELF
TRBJ2-3,TRBV11-2,ASSMVAGVSTDTQY
TRBJ2-3,TRBV28,ASSSPGSDQTDTQY
TRBJ1-5,TRBV4-3,ASSQFRGQPQH
TRBJ2-1,TRBV6-1,ASSEEGLRANEQF
TRBJ1-4,TRBV6-1,ASSSGVAEKLF
TRBJ2-3,TRBV2,ASRVGVGTDTQY
TRBJ1-3,TRBV12-3/TRBV12-4,ASSQIFGNTIY